The 7 T cell receptor beta chains given below trace back to one sample, sequenced in a study of glioma-infiltrating T cells after dendritic cell vaccination. Sequencing was performed with immunoSEQ multiplex PCR; in TCRdb, only in-frame clones are kept and a portion is missing. The data hold fewer than 100,000 clones, with 70% to 90% observed a single time. The specimen was blood, collected before dendritic cell vaccination. These receptors all come from a human donor with glioblastoma.

This clone has only a few counts. The rearrangement uses TRBV27 and TRBJ2-3, with a possible D match to TRBD1 (6 bases). Trimming shortened V by 0 bases and J by 3 bases, and 10 bases separated the two germline ends. Germline loops: CDR1 MNHEY, CDR2 SMNVEV (reference sequence). The CDR3 is made up of 15 amino acids. The CDR3: CASSLSGTQTDTQYF. In nucleotides, the CDR3 is TGTGCCAGCAGTTTATCCGGGACACAAACAGATACGCAGTATTTT.

The chain uses TRBV7-9 and TRBJ2-6, with D tentatively TRBD1 (6 bases). V lost 5 bases and J 1 base, leaving 12 bases between the germline ends. This CDR3 region has 16 residues. CDR1 and CDR2 from the germline V gene are SEHNR and FQNEAQ (reference sequence). The CDR3 loop is CASSLIGQSGANVLTF. DNA of the CDR3: TGTGCCAGCAGCCTTATAGGACAGTCTGGGGCCAACGTCCTGACTTTC.

V and J are TRBV29-1 and TRBJ2-2; 8 bases fit TRBD1. The CDR3 loop spans 15 amino acids. Looked up from germline, CDR1 is SQVTM and CDR2 is ANQGSEA. Trimming removed 3 bases from V and 4 bases from J; junction bases left unmatched: 7. As DNA, the CDR3 is TGCAGCGTTGATACAGGACAGGGTCCCACCGGGGAGCTGTTTTTT. It yields the protein CSVDTGQGPTGELFF.

This chain uses TRBV5-6 with TRBJ1-1, with D hard to call. The CDR3 loop spans 13 amino acids. In germline, CDR1 is SGHDT, CDR2 YYEEEE. The germline V and J ends were trimmed by 6 bases and 0 bases, with 9 bases remaining between them. The CDR3 region is CASMKRLNTEAFF. CDR3 DNA sequence: TGTGCCAGCATGAAGCGACTGAACACTGAAGCTTTCTTT.

The V gene is TRBV5-6, the J gene TRBJ1-2; 8 nucleotides match TRBD1. The length of the CDR3 is 14 residues. Looked up from germline, CDR1 is SGHDT and CDR2 is YYEEEE. J was trimmed by 7 bases and V by 4 bases; bases with no gene match: 9. CDR3 in DNA: TGTGCCAGCAGCATAGACAGGGGTTCGGGTGGCTACACCTTC. It yields the protein CASSIDRGSGGYTF. The entire variable domain, with the rest obtained from reference TRBV5-6 and TRBJ1-2, is as follows: DAGVTQSPTHLIKTRGQQVTLRCSPKSGHDTVSWYQQALGQGPQFIFQYYEEEERQRGNFPDRFSGHQFPNYSSELNVNALLLGDSALYLCASSIDRGSGGYTFGSGTRLTVV.

This clone was observed at least ten times. The chain recombines TRBV6-5 with TRBJ1-3; D is unresolved. CDR1 and CDR2 (germline): MNHEY, SVGAGI. With 7 bases removed from V and 0 bases from J, the gap between germline ends came to 13 bases. The CDR3 spans 15 residues. The CDR3 coding sequence is TGTGCCAGCAAGGAGGGATTCAACTCTGGAAACACCATATATTTT. It encodes CASKEGFNSGNTIYF.

The J gene is TRBJ2-3, the V gene TRBV19, with no clear D. V shed 5 bases and J shed 4 bases, with 10 bases lying between them. CDR1 is LNHDA and CDR2 is SQIVND in the germline V gene (reference sequence). The CDR3 consists of 13 residues. The CDR3 sequence: CASSPRIADTQYF. The CDR3 DNA is TGTGCCAGTAGTCCCCGTATTGCAGATACGCAGTATTTT.